The source of this TCR beta chain is a study of regulatory T cells in long-lasting Graves disease. iRepertoire HTBI primers and Arm-PCR of CDR3 regions built TCR beta libraries. MiXCR, run by TCRdb on the multiplex PCR reads, gives a single entry per CDR3 protein. The sample contains under 700,000 distinct CDR3 sequences, 15% to 20% of which appear only once. Sample time point: newly diagnosed GD, antithyroid drugs for less than 3 months. The TCR library used RNA extracted from PBMCs. The same data also contributed to another study, on T cells in Graves' hyperthyroidism and ophthalmopathy.

The sequence derives from a woman aged 40-60 years with Graves disease. Sequenced material: peripheral blood mononuclear cells (PBMCs), taken at new diagnosis, from a patient treated with antithyroid drugs.

For the CDR3, the DNA is TGTGCCAGTAGAGGCCCGACGGGTGAAGCTTTCTTT. Protein product: CASRGPTGEAFF. This rearrangement joins TRBV19 to TRBJ1-1; no clear D gene. V was trimmed by 6 bases and J by 7 bases, leaving 12 bases between them. The V gene's germline CDR1 is LNHDA and CDR2 SQIVND (reference sequence). CDR3 size: 12 residues.